This T cell receptor beta chain is from a study of shared clonotypes between healthy human individuals. The germline gives CDR1 SGHNT, CDR2 YENEEA. The V and J ends lost 4 bases and 7 bases respectively, with 14 bases between them. The CDR3 has 13 residues. It was CD45RO-negative cells, positively selected for CCR7, that made up naive CD8 cells, with terminally differentiated effector memory CD45RA+ cells excluded. Genomic DNA belonging to each subset was distributed in equal measure over several immunoSEQ plates. Measured with immunoSEQ multiplex PCR; TCRdb has only the in-frame clones, and not every one. The table records some 2 million clones, about 95% of them present only once.

Sequenced material: naive CD8+ T cells sorted from blood. The sequence was obtained from a man aged 18-30 years in good health. V usage is TRBV11-3 and J usage is TRBJ2-7, with D perhaps TRBD1 (5 bases). The CDR3 bases are TGTGCCAGCAGCTACGGCCAGGGCGAAGAGCAGTACTTC. It codes for CASSYGQGEEQYF. Variable domain in full (rest from reference TRBV11-3 and TRBJ2-7): EAGVVQSPRYKIIEKKQPVAFWCNPISGHNTLYWYLQNLGQGPELLIRYENEEAVDDSQLPKDRFSAERLKGVDSTLKIQPAELGDSAVYLCASSYGQGEEQYFGPGTRLTVT.